A single sample is the source of the 9 T cell receptor beta chains below, sequenced in a study of control samples from healthy donors and cancer patients (dated by TCRdb to about 2020). The library relied on the immunoSEQ multiplex PCR assay. The table comes from immuneACCESS by way of TCRdb, which keeps in-frame sequences with V and J called. Part of the clones is missing from these tables; in studies checked, under half for an unresolved V gene and the rest for unknown reasons. The sample table lists 150,000 to 200,000 clones, approximately 94% of them with a count of one. Of the sample, around 1.5% falls within the top ten clones. The sequencing sample was made of blood. The receptors shown here come from a woman younger than 35 in good health.

The J gene is TRBJ1-6, the V gene TRBV2, with 8 bases that match TRBD1. The CDR3 contains 14 residues. V was pared by 5 bases and J by 10 bases, with 7 bases of the junction left unmatched. Germline loops: CDR1 SNHLY, CDR2 FYNNEI. In nucleotides, the CDR3 is TGTGCCAGCAGTCCGAGGACAGGGTACTCACCCCTCCACTTT. This sequence encodes CASSPRTGYSPLHF.

Concerning this clone itself: This same CDR3 is encoded by further DNA sequences in the sample. The chain has TRBV12-3 or TRBV12-4 and TRBJ2-5; D gene unclear. CDR3 size: 11 residues. V was pared by 1 base and J by 5 bases, with 2 bases between. CDR3 loop: CASSLGETQYF. The CDR3 DNA reads TGTGCCAGCAGTTTAGGGGAGACCCAGTACTTC.

The V call is TRBV7-8, the J call TRBJ1-5; D is ambiguous. CDR3 length: 12 residues. The V and J ends lost 5 bases and 4 bases respectively, with 6 bases between them. Per germline, CDR1 SGHVS and CDR2 FQNEAQ. CDR3 region: CASSLTNQPQHF. The CDR3 nucleotides read TGTGCCAGCAGCCTGACAAATCAGCCCCAGCATTTT.

This clone was counted a single time. V and J are TRBV15 and TRBJ1-1; D ambiguous. The ends were cut back, 0 bases at V and 5 bases at J, with 7 bases in the middle. The CDR3 consists of 13 residues. In germline, CDR1 is LNHNV, CDR2 YYDKDF (reference sequence). The CDR3 nucleotides are TGTGCCACCAGCAGAGAGGTCTTTACTGAAGCTTTCTTT. This translates into CATSREVFTEAFF.

The chain combines TRBV27 with TRBJ2-7; 8 nucleotides match TRBD2. The CDR3 is 14 amino acids. The V segment lost 3 bases and the J segment 1 base; nucleotides outside the gene matches: 2. CDR1 and CDR2 from the germline V gene are MNHEY and SMNVEV (reference sequence). The CDR3: CASSFTSGSYEQYF. In DNA, the CDR3 is TGTGCCAGCAGTTTTACTAGCGGTTCCTACGAGCAGTACTTC.

This rearrangement joins TRBV7-3 to TRBJ2-2; 7 bases align to TRBD1. Germline trimming cut 7 bases from V and 6 bases from J; bases unmatched to any gene: 5. The CDR3 runs to 13 residues. Germline V CDR1 and CDR2: SGHTA, FQGTGA. The CDR3 bases are TGTGCCAGCAAGACAGGGCCCCCCGGGGAGCTGTTTTTT. It is translated as CASKTGPPGELFF.

This chain links TRBV4-2 with TRBJ1-6; perhaps TRBD1 as D (5 bases). The germline V gene has CDR1 LGHNA and CDR2 YNFKEQ. The V gene lost 4 bases and the J gene lost 7 bases, with 11 bases spanning the gap. The length of the CDR3 is 14 residues. CDR3 residues: CASSLEEGNSPLHF. CDR3 in DNA: TGTGCCAGCAGCCTAGAGGAGGGGAATTCACCCCTCCACTTT.

The table lists this clone with a count of one. This chain joins TRBV15 and TRBJ1-1; possible D gene TRBD1, 6 bases. Germline CDR1 and CDR2: LNHNV and YYDKDF (reference sequence). The length of the CDR3 is 13 residues. Between the trimmed V and J ends, which lost 8 bases and 4 bases, there was a span of 14 bases. Here the CDR3 reads CATQMRGFTEAFF. CDR3 coding DNA: TGTGCCACCCAAATGAGGGGGTTCACTGAAGCTTTCTTT. The full variable domain, completed using reference TRBV15 and TRBJ1-1, is DAMVIQNPRYQVTQFGKPVTLSCSQTLNHNVMYWYQQKSSQAPKLLFHYYDKDFNNEADTPDNFQSRRPNTSFCFLDIRSPGLGDTAMYLCATQMRGFTEAFFGQGTRLTVV.

The chain couples TRBV11-3 to TRBJ2-1; 11 nucleotides match TRBD1. Looked up from germline, CDR1 is SGHNT and CDR2 is YENEEA. The CDR3 extends over 15 amino acids. V lost 5 bases to trimming and J lost 7 bases; unmatched junction nucleotides: 7. CDR3 nucleotides: TGTGCCAGCAGCGGAGGACAGGGGGCGCGGAATGAGCAGTTCTTC. Encoded protein: CASSGGQGARNEQFF.